This entry concerns a single T cell receptor beta chain. What it binds is not known. The sample belongs to a study of cytomegalovirus exposure and HLA in healthy donors. Study-level findings and limits: The dataset shows that most TCR sequences were rare, while some public TCRs occurred in many donors. The authors listed 164 TCR beta chains as cytomegalovirus-associated. Per published reports, the classifier diagnosed cytomegalovirus status with high specificity and sensitivity.

Per the germline V gene, CDR1 is LNHDA and CDR2 is SQIVND (reference sequence). This CDR3 is built from 15 residues. V was pared by 6 bases and J by 5 bases, with 19 bases between. The method was immunoSEQ multiplex PCR; TCRdb's version includes in-frame clones alone and lacks a portion of them. The data contain around 180,000 clones, approximately 84% of them singletons. The donors were part of the validation cohort, which consisted of more than 90 subjects and was separate from the first cohort of about 650 subjects. The source is a man between 18 and 29 years old in good health and CMV-seropositive. The sequenced sample consisted of PBMCs. The chain is built from TRBV19 and TRBJ2-5; D perhaps matches TRBD1 (5 bases). CDR3 DNA sequence: TGTGCCAGTAGCCGGGCAAGGGGTTCAGCGGAGACCCAGTACTTC. As protein: CASSRARGSAETQYF. Together with reference TRBV19 and TRBJ2-5, the CDR3 gives the full variable domain: DGGITQSPKYLFRKEGQNVTLSCEQNLNHDAMYWYRQDPGQGLRLIYYSQIVNDFQKGDIAEGYSVSREKKESFPLTVTSAQKNPTAFYLCASSRARGSAETQYFGPGTRLLVL.